A single sample gave rise to the 17 T cell receptor beta chains below, sequenced in a study of T cell changes during pregnancy in multiple sclerosis. Profiled with immunoSEQ multiplex PCR; TCRdb holds only in-frame clones, not every one. Of roughly 52,000 clones listed, around 90% were seen once; the top ten hold approximately 0.58%. Material: CD4+ T cells from peripheral blood mononuclear cells, obtained in the first trimester of pregnancy. The receptors shown here come from a female donor with multiple sclerosis, enrolled in a pregnancy study.

This rearrangement joins TRBV7-3 to TRBJ2-1; a possible D gene is TRBD1 (5 bases). The germline V gene has CDR1 SGHTA and CDR2 FQGTGA. The CDR3 contains 13 residues. Between the trimmed V and J ends, which lost 5 bases and 7 bases, there was a span of 12 bases. CDR3 amino acids: CASSRTSRNEQFF. CDR3 bases: TGTGCCAGCAGCCGGACATCTAGGAATGAGCAGTTCTTC.

The chain couples TRBV28 to TRBJ1-1; D remains ambiguous. The CDR3 consists of 13 residues. Trimming removed 11 bases at V and 0 bases at J, with 13 bases between. Per germline, CDR1 MDHEN and CDR2 SYDVKM. The chain's CDR3 is CACQRELNTEAFF. Here the CDR3 DNA reads TGTGCCTGTCAGCGGGAGTTGAACACTGAAGCTTTCTTT. Based on the CDR3 plus reference TRBV28 and TRBJ1-1, the full variable domain is DVKVTQSSRYLVKRTGEKVFLECVQDMDHENMFWYRQDPGLGLRLIYFSYDVKMKEKGDIPEGYSVSREKKERFSLILESASTNQTSMYLCACQRELNTEAFFGQGTRLTVV.

This chain connects TRBV27 to TRBJ1-2; the match to TRBD1 covers 8 bases. This CDR3 region has 13 residues. The germline V gene has CDR1 MNHEY and CDR2 SMNVEV (reference sequence). After removal of 7 bases from V and 5 bases from J, the junction contained 6 bases not matched to a gene. CDR3 DNA: TGTGCCAGCAAACCGGGACAGGAGTATGGCTACACCTTC. Translating gives CASKPGQEYGYTF.

V and J are TRBV9 and TRBJ2-5, with TRBD1 matching over 7 bases. The trim removed 4 bases at V and 3 bases at J, leaving 3 bases unmatched. The CDR3 contains 13 residues. Germline V gene lookup returns CDR1 SGDLS and CDR2 YYNGEE. CDR3 DNA sequence: TGTGCCAGCAGCTCAGGGGGTAAAGAGACCCAGTACTTC. It yields the protein CASSSGGKETQYF.

This chain links TRBV9 with TRBJ1-2; 7 nucleotides line up with TRBD1. V lost 1 base and J lost 4; bases outside the gene matches: 10. Germline CDR1 is SGDLS and CDR2 is YYNGEE. This CDR3 spans 16 amino acids. The DNA of the CDR3 is TGTGCCAGCAGCGTATTCGACAGGGCGGGTGCCTATGGCTACACCTTC. It specifies CASSVFDRAGAYGYTF.

The chain employs TRBV10-3 and TRBJ1-1, with D unresolved. The CDR3 has 13 amino acids. The germline CDR1 and CDR2 sequences are ENHRY and SYGVKD. The V and J ends lost 2 bases and 11 bases respectively, with 15 bases between them. The chain's CDR3 is CAISEILSGRAFF. The CDR3, as DNA: TGTGCCATCAGTGAGATACTAAGTGGTCGGGCTTTCTTT.

This chain connects TRBV14 to TRBJ2-1; 7 positions agree with TRBD2. Germline CDR1 SGHDN, CDR2 FVKESK. The CDR3 extends over 17 amino acids. V lost 3 bases and J lost 5; bases outside the gene matches: 13. For the CDR3, the DNA is TGTGCCAGCAGCCACGCCTTCGGGGCGGGAGTAAACAATGAGCAGTTCTTC. Translating gives CASSHAFGAGVNNEQFF.

The rearrangement joins TRBV5-5 to TRBJ2-7, with 7 bases aligning to TRBD2. The CDR3 is 15 amino acids. After removal of 3 bases from V and 6 bases from J, the junction contained 12 bases not matched to a gene. Germline V gives CDR1 SGHKS, CDR2 YYEKEE (reference sequence). Written as DNA, the CDR3 is TGTGCCAGCAGCTCACCGGGACTAAGGGCTTCCGAGCAGTACTTC. Its protein product is CASSSPGLRASEQYF.

The genes are TRBV4-1 and TRBJ1-4; TRBD1 matches 7 bases. CDR1 is MGHRA, CDR2 YSYEKL, per germline. This CDR3 has 15 residues. J was trimmed by 2 bases and V by 2 bases; bases with no gene match: 2. The chain's CDR3 is CASSQPGQTNEKLFF. CDR3 bases: TGCGCCAGCAGCCAACCGGGACAGACTAATGAAAAACTGTTTTTT.

This chain joins TRBV7-2 and TRBJ2-2; perhaps TRBD1 as D (7 bases). Germline V gene lookup returns CDR1 SGHTA and CDR2 FQGNSA. The CDR3 length is 15 residues. V lost 1 base to trimming and J lost 6 bases, with 12 bases between them. DNA for the CDR3: TGTGCCAGCAGCTTAGTGGGCAGGGGGGCCGGGGAGCTGTTTTTT. Translation gives CASSLVGRGAGELFF.

This rearrangement joins TRBV4-1 to TRBJ2-5; a possible D gene is TRBD2 (6 bases). CDR1 is MGHRA and CDR2 is YSYEKL in the germline V gene. This CDR3 has 15 residues. V lost 0 bases and J lost 5, with 13 bases in between. The CDR3 DNA is TGCGCCAGCAGCCAAGACCCAGCGGGCAGGGAGACCCAGTACTTC. It is translated as CASSQDPAGRETQYF.

This clone was found once. The chain combines TRBV18 with TRBJ2-6; TRBD1 agrees at 9 bases. The ends lost 4 bases at V and 0 bases at J; junction bases unmatched: 7. The CDR3 runs 18 residues. From germline, CDR1 is KGHSH and CDR2 LQKENI. The DNA for the CDR3 is TGTGCCAGCTCACACAGGGGGCTCGGGGACTCTGGGGCCAACGTCCTGACTTTC. It is translated as CASSHRGLGDSGANVLTF.

This clone came up once. The rearrangement joins TRBV10-3 to TRBJ2-3, with 7 bases aligning to TRBD2. The CDR3 length is 15 residues. J gave up 0 bases and V 2 bases, and 2 bases lay outside the gene matches. Germline values: CDR1 ENHRY, CDR2 SYGVKD. In DNA form, the CDR3 reads TGTGCCATCAGTGAGACTAGCGCCAGCACAGATACGCAGTATTTT. Amino acids: CAISETSASTDTQYF.

J is TRBJ1-2 and V is TRBV2, with D possibly matching TRBD1 (6 bases). This CDR3 is built from 13 residues. The V gene's germline CDR1 is SNHLY and CDR2 FYNNEI. V lost 6 bases, J lost 7 bases, and 15 bases lay in between. CDR3 coding DNA: TGTGCCAGCAGGGTGGAGGAAGGGGGTGGCTACACCTTC. It encodes CASRVEEGGGYTF.

The gene calls are TRBV5-1 and TRBJ2-1, with 7 bases identical to TRBD2. Trimming took 0 bases from V and 1 from J; bases not matched to a gene: 4. The CDR3 consists of 16 residues. Per germline, CDR1 SGHRS and CDR2 YFSETQ. DNA for the CDR3: TGCGCCAGCAGCTTGGCCGGGGGGAGATCCTACAATGAGCAGTTCTTC. This gives the protein CASSLAGGRSYNEQFF.

The chain joins TRBV30 to TRBJ2-1; D is unclear. Trimming took 4 bases from V and 3 from J, leaving 7 bases between them. Germline V gene sequence: CDR1 GTSNPN, CDR2 SVGIG (reference sequence). The CDR3 extends over 12 amino acids. CDR3 nucleotides: TGTGCCTGGACGCACAGCTACAATGAGCAGTTCTTC. Translating gives CAWTHSYNEQFF.

This chain connects TRBV30 to TRBJ1-4; possible D gene TRBD1, 6 bases. The CDR3 consists of 13 residues. Per the germline V gene, CDR1 is GTSNPN and CDR2 is SVGIG (reference sequence). Between the trimmed V and J ends, which lost 2 bases and 8 bases, there was a span of 12 bases. CDR3: CAWSRQQGEKLFF. CDR3 DNA sequence: TGTGCCTGGAGTCGACAGCAGGGGGAAAAACTGTTTTTT.